The clone carrying this T cell receptor beta chain was picked up one time. The sample is drawn from a study of blood T cell repertoires in COVID-19. Germline V gene lookup returns CDR1 MNHEY and CDR2 SVGAGI. This CDR3 has 13 amino acids. V shed 9 bases, J shed 2 bases, and the junction held 2 bases outside the gene matches. Sequenced by immunoSEQ multiplex PCR; TCRdb stores in-frame clones only, minus some. The sample lists fewer than 120,000 clones; more than 65% were seen once. The rearrangement joins TRBV6-5 to TRBJ1-3, with TRBD1 identical over 9 bases. The specimen sequenced was peripheral blood. The TCR sequence derives from a woman older than 75 with acute or convalescent COVID-19. The CDR3 bases are TGTGCCAGTGGACAGGGGACTGGAAACACCATATATTTT. Its protein is CASGQGTGNTIYF.